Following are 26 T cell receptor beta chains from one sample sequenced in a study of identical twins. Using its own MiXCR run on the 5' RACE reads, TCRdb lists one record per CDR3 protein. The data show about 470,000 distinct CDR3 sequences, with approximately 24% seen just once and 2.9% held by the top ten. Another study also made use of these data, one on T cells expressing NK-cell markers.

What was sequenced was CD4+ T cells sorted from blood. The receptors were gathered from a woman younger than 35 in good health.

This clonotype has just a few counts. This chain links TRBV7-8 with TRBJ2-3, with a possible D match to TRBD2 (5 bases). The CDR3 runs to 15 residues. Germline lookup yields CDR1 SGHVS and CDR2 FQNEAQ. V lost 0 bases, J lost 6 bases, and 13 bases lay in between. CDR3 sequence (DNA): TGTGCCAGCAGCTTAGCGGGAGACCCCAGGGATACGCAGTATTTT. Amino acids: CASSLAGDPRDTQYF.

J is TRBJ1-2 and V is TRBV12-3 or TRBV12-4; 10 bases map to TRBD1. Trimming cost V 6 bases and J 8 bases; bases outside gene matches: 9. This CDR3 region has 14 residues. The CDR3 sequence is CASSNRDRGWGYTF. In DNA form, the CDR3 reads TGTGCCAGCAGCAACAGGGACAGGGGTTGGGGCTACACCTTC.

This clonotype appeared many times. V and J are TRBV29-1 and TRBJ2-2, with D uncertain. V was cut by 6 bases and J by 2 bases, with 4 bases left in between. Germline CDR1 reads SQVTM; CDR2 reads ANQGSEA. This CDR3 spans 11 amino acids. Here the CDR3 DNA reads TGCAGCGTCGGAAACACCGGGGAGCTGTTTTTT. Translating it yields CSVGNTGELFF.

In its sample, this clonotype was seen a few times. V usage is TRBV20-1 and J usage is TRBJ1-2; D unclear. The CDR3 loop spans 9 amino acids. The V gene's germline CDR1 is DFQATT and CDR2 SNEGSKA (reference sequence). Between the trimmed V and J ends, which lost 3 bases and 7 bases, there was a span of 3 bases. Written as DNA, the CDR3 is TGCAGTGCTAGTCTTGGCTACACCTTC. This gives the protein CSASLGYTF.

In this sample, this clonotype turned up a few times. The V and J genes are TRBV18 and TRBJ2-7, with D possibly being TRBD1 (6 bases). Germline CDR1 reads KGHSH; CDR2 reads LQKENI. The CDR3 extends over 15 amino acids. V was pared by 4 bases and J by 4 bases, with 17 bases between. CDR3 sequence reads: CASSLNRDTTYEQYF. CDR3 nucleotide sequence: TGTGCCAGCTCACTTAACCGGGACACTACATACGAGCAGTACTTC. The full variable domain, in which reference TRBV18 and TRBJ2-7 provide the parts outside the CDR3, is NAGVMQNPRHLVRRRGQEARLRCSPMKGHSHVYWYRQLPEEGLKFMVYLQKENIIDESGMPKERFSAEFPKEGPSILRIQQVVRGDSAAYFCASSLNRDTTYEQYFGPGTRLTVT.

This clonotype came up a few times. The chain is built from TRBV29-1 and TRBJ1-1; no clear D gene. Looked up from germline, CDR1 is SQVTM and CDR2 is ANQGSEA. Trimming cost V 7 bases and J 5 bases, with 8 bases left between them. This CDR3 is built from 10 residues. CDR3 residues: CSAKWTEAFF. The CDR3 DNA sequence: TGCAGCGCCAAGTGGACTGAAGCTTTCTTT.

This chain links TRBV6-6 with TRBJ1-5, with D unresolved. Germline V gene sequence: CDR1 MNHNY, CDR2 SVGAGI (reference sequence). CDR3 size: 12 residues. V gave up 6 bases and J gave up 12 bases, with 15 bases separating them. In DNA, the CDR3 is TGTGCCAGCAGCGTCGGATCCCCAATCCAGCATTTT. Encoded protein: CASSVGSPIQHF.

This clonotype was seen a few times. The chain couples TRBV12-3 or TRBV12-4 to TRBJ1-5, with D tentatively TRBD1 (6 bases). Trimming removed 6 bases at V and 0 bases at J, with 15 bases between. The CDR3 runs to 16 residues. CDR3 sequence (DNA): TGTGCCAGCAGGGGGGCGACGGGGAATAGCAATCAGCCCCAGCATTTT. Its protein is CASRGATGNSNQPQHF.

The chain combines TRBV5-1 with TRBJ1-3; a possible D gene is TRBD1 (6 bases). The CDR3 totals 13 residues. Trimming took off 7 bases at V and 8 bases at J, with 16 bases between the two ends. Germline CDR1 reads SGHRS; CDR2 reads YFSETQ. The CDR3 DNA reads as TGCGCCAGCTCCGAACAGGGAGAGTACACCATATATTTT. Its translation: CASSEQGEYTIYF.

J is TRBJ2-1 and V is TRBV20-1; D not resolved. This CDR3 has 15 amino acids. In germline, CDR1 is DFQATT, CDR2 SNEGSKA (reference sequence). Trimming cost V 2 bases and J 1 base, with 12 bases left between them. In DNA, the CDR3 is TGCAGTGCTAGAAAGGGCGGCCTGTCCTACAATGAGCAGTTCTTC. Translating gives CSARKGGLSYNEQFF.

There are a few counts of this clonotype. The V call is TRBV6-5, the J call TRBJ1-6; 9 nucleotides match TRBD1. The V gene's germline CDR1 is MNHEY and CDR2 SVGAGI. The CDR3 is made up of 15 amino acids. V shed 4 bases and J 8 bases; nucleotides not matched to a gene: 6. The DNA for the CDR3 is TGTGCCAGCAGTTCCCCACAGGGGGCACATTCACCCCTCCACTTT. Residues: CASSSPQGAHSPLHF.

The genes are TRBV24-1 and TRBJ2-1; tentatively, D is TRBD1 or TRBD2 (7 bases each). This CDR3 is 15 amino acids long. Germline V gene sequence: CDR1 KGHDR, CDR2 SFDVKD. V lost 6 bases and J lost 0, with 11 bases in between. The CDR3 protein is CATSQGGYSYNEQFF. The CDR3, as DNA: TGTGCCACCAGTCAGGGGGGGTACTCCTACAATGAGCAGTTCTTC.

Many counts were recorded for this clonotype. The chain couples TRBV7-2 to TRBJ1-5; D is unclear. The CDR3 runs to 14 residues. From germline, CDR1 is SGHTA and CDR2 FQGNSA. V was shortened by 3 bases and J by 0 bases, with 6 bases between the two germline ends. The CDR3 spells CASSFSNSNQPQHF. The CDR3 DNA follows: TGTGCCAGCAGCTTCAGCAATAGCAATCAGCCCCAGCATTTT.

For the CDR3, the DNA is TGTGCCATCACCGACCCTACTAGCAGATACACCGGGGAGCTGTTTTTT. Protein sequence: CAITDPTSRYTGELFF. V gene TRBV10-3 combines with J gene TRBJ2-2; perhaps TRBD2 as D (6 bases). V dropped 7 bases and J dropped 3 bases, with 18 bases sitting between them. The CDR3 spans 16 residues. CDR1 is ENHRY, CDR2 SYGVKD, per germline.

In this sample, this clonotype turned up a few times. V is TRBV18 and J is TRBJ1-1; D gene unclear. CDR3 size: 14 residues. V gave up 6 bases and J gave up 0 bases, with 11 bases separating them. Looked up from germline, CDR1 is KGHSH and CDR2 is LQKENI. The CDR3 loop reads CASSVEVMNTEAFF. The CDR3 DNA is TGTGCCAGCTCTGTCGAGGTAATGAACACTGAAGCTTTCTTT.

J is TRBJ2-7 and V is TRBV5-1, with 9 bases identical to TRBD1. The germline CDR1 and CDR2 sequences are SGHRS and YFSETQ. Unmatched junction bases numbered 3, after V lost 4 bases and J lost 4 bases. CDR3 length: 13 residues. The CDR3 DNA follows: TGCGCCAGCAGCGCAGGACAGGGGTACGAGCAGTACTTC. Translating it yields CASSAGQGYEQYF.

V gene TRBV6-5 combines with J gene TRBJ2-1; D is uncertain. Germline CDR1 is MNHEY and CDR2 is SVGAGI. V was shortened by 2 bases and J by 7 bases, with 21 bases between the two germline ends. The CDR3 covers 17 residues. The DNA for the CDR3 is TGTGCCAGCAGTTACCCCCGGGCCAGCCAACCCCCGAATGAGCAGTTCTTC. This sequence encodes CASSYPRASQPPNEQFF.

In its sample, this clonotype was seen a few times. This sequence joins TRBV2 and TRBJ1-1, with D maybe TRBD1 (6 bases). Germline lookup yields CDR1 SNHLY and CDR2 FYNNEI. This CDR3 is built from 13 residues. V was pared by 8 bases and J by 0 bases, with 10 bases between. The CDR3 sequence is CASGQIMNTEAFF. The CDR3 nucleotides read TGTGCCAGCGGACAGATAATGAACACTGAAGCTTTCTTT.

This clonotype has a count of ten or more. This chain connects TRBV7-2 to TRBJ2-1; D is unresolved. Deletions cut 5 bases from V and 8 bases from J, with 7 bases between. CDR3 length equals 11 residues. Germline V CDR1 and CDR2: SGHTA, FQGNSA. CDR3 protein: CASSRAYEQFF. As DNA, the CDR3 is TGTGCCAGCAGCCGTGCGTATGAGCAGTTCTTC. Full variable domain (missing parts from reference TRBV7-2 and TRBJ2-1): GAGVSQSPSNKVTEKGKDVELRCDPISGHTALYWYRQSLGQGLEFLIYFQGNSAPDKSGLPSDRFSAERTGGSVSTLTIQRTQQEDSAVYLCASSRAYEQFFGPGTRLTVL.

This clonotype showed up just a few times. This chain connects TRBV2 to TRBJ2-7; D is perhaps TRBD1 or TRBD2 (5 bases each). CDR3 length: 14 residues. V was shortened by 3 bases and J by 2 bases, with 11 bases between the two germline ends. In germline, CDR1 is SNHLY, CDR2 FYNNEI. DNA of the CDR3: TGTGCCAGCAGTGACGGGGCCGGGCCCTACGAGCAGTACTTC. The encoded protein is CASSDGAGPYEQYF.

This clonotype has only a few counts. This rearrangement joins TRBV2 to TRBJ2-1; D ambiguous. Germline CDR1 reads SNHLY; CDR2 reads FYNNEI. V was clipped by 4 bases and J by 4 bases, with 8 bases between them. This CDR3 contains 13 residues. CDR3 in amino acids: CASSALSYNEQFF. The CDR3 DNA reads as TGTGCCAGCAGTGCTCTTTCGTACAATGAGCAGTTCTTC.

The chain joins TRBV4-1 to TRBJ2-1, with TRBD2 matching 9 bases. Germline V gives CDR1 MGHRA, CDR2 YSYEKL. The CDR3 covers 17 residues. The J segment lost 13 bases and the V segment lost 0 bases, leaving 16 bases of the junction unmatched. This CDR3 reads CASSQDLAGGAISGQFF. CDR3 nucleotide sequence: TGCGCCAGCAGCCAAGATCTTGCGGGGGGGGCCATTTCTGGACAGTTCTTC.

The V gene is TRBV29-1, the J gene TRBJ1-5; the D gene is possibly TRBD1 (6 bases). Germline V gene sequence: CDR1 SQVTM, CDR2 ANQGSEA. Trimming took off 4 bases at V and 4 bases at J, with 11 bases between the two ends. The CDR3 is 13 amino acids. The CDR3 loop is CSVGWGRNQPQHF. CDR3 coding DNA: TGCAGCGTTGGTTGGGGGCGGAATCAGCCCCAGCATTTT.

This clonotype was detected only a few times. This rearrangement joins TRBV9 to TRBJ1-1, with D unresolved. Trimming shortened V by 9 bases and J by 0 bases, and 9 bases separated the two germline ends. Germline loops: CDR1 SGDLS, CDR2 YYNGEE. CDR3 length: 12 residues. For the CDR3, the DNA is TGTGCCAACGACGGAATGAACACTGAAGCTTTCTTT. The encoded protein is CANDGMNTEAFF.

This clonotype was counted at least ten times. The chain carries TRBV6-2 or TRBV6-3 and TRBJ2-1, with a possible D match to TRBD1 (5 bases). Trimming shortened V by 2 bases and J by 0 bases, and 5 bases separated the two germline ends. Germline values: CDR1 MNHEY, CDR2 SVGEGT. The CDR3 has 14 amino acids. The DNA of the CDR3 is TGTGCCAGCAGTTACGACAGCTCCTACAATGAGCAGTTCTTC. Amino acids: CASSYDSSYNEQFF.

The CDR3: CASSLQGSLYNEQFF. Written as DNA, the CDR3 is TGCGCCAGCAGCTTGCAGGGTTCCCTCTACAATGAGCAGTTCTTC. The chain is built from TRBV5-1 and TRBJ2-1; D possibly corresponds to TRBD1 (5 bases). V lost 1 base and J lost 3, with 11 bases in between. The CDR3 is 15 residues long. Germline V lookup: CDR1 SGHRS, CDR2 YFSETQ.